What follows are 30 T cell receptor beta chains derived from one specimen sequenced in a study of cytomegalovirus exposure and HLA in healthy donors. This PCR relied on a set of 60 Vbeta primers and 13 Jbeta primers. Profiling relied on immunoSEQ multiplex PCR, and the TCRdb table lists in-frame clones only, not all of them. The table records 130,000 to 150,000 clones, more than 70% of them present only once. Sequenced sample: PBMCs. The receptors were gathered from a woman aged 45 to 65 in good health and CMV-seronegative.

This clone was detected only a few times. The genes are TRBV4-2 and TRBJ1-5; D is uncertain. With 0 bases removed from V and 4 bases from J, the gap between germline ends came to 4 bases. Germline CDR1 and CDR2: LGHNA and YNFKEQ. The CDR3 contains 13 residues. The CDR3 loop reads CASSQDPNQPQHF. The CDR3 DNA is TGTGCCAGCAGCCAAGATCCGAATCAGCCCCAGCATTTT.

This sequence joins TRBV11-1 and TRBJ1-1, with 10 positions matching TRBD1. V was pared by 5 bases and J by 6 bases, with 6 bases of the junction left unmatched. Germline V gene lookup returns CDR1 SGHAT and CDR2 FQDESV (reference sequence). The CDR3 spans 14 residues. CDR3 nucleotide sequence: TGTGCCAGCAGCCCTGACAGGGGGCGGTCTGAAGCTTTCTTT. As protein: CASSPDRGRSEAFF. Filled out from reference TRBV11-1 and TRBJ1-1, the complete variable domain reads EAEVAQSPRYKITEKSQAVAFWCDPISGHATLYWYRQILGQGPELLVQFQDESVVDDSQLPKDRFSAERLKGVDSTLKIQPAELGDSAMYLCASSPDRGRSEAFFGQGTRLTVV.

This chain uses TRBV2 with TRBJ2-5; the D gene is possibly TRBD1 (6 bases). The V gene lost 8 bases and the J gene lost 4 bases, with 17 bases spanning the gap. CDR3 size: 14 residues. Germline CDR1 and CDR2: SNHLY and FYNNEI. As DNA, the CDR3 is TGTGCCAGCCGTACTCGGGCAGGGGTAGAGACCCAGTACTTC. Encoded protein: CASRTRAGVETQYF.

The chain is built from TRBV11-2 and TRBJ2-7, with 9 bases fitting TRBD1. V trimming: 7 bases; J trimming: 1 base; junction bases outside the gene matches: 5. This CDR3 has 14 residues. Germline-derived CDR1 and CDR2 are SGHAT and FQNNGV. The CDR3 nucleotides are TGTGCCAGCACTCCCGGGACAGGGTCCTACGAGCAGTACTTC. Amino acids: CASTPGTGSYEQYF.

V and J are TRBV9 and TRBJ2-1; 10 positions agree with TRBD1. V shed 3 bases, J shed 5 bases, and the junction held 17 bases outside the gene matches. The germline V gene encodes CDR1 SGDLS and CDR2 YYNGEE. The CDR3 runs 19 residues. The CDR3 loop reads CASSARGGGGQGVHNEQFF. The CDR3 nucleotides are TGTGCCAGCAGCGCGAGGGGCGGGGGCGGACAGGGGGTACACAATGAGCAGTTCTTC.

This clone has just one count. The chain links TRBV19 to TRBJ2-5; perhaps TRBD2 as D (7 bases). The ends were cut back, 1 base at V and 5 bases at J, with 11 bases in the middle. The length of the CDR3 is 14 residues. Per germline, CDR1 LNHDA and CDR2 SQIVND (reference sequence). CDR3 region: CASSIGGGEETQYF. The CDR3 coding sequence is TGTGCCAGTAGTATAGGGGGGGGCGAGGAGACCCAGTACTTC.

The J gene is TRBJ2-7, the V gene TRBV5-1; D possibly corresponds to TRBD1 (6 bases). Trimming removed 4 bases from V and 3 bases from J, with 20 bases in between. CDR3 length: 16 amino acids. The germline V gene has CDR1 SGHRS and CDR2 YFSETQ. This CDR3 is CASSTGSLQGRYEQYF. The DNA of the CDR3 is TGCGCCAGCAGCACCGGATCATTACAGGGCCGCTACGAGCAGTACTTC.

This chain's CDR3 is CSVVPRGEQFF. DNA of the CDR3: TGCAGCGTTGTTCCTCGCGGGGAGCAGTTCTTC. V is TRBV29-1 and J is TRBJ2-1, with D maybe TRBD2 (5 bases). CDR1 and CDR2 (germline): SQVTM, ANQGSEA. Deletions cut 4 bases from V and 10 bases from J, with 11 bases between. The CDR3 runs to 11 residues.

The genes are TRBV7-9 and TRBJ2-3; 7 bases are shared with TRBD1. V lost 3 bases and J lost 6; bases outside the gene matches: 6. The length of the CDR3 is 14 residues. Per germline, CDR1 SEHNR and CDR2 FQNEAQ (reference sequence). The CDR3 region is CASSFDRAMDTQYF. Written as DNA, the CDR3 is TGTGCCAGCAGCTTCGACAGGGCTATGGATACGCAGTATTTT.

CDR3 bases: TGTGCCTGGACCCCGACAGGCTATGGCTACACCTTC. It is translated as CAWTPTGYGYTF. The V gene is TRBV30, the J gene TRBJ1-2; weak D call: TRBD1 (6 bases). The CDR3 sequence is 12 residues long. The germline V gene has CDR1 GTSNPN and CDR2 SVGIG (reference sequence). Trimming removed 4 bases at V and 4 bases at J, with 10 bases between.

The chain is built from TRBV18 and TRBJ2-1; 7 positions match TRBD1. This CDR3 region has 16 residues. Germline V CDR1 and CDR2: KGHSH, LQKENI. The junction had 9 bases not matched to a gene; V was cut back by 0 bases and J by 7 bases. In nucleotides, the CDR3 is TGTGCCAGCTCACCACCGACAGGGTCTGTTCGTAATGAGCAGTTCTTC. Protein product: CASSPPTGSVRNEQFF.

The rearrangement links TRBV6-1 to TRBJ1-1; D gene uncertain. Germline values: CDR1 MNHNS, CDR2 SASEGT. Trimming stripped 2 bases from V and 3 bases from J, with 7 bases between. The CDR3 sequence is 13 residues long. CDR3 DNA: TGTGCCAGCAGTGAATCGAGGGACACTGAAGCTTTCTTT. Its protein is CASSESRDTEAFF.

The chain carries TRBV11-2 and TRBJ2-3; tentatively, D is TRBD2 (5 bases). Germline values: CDR1 SGHAT, CDR2 FQNNGV. The CDR3 runs 14 residues. V lost 1 base, J lost 7 bases, and 12 bases lay in between. This chain's CDR3 is CASSLGRAENTQYF. Written as DNA, the CDR3 is TGTGCCAGCAGCTTAGGGAGAGCGGAGAATACGCAGTATTTT.

V usage is TRBV14 and J usage is TRBJ2-7, with D possibly being TRBD2 (5 bases). Germline CDR1 SGHDN, CDR2 FVKESK. Trimming left V 1 base short and J 10 bases short, with 11 bases between. The CDR3 runs 12 residues. CDR3 in amino acids: CASSQVPGRQYF. The CDR3 nucleotides are TGTGCCAGCAGCCAAGTCCCGGGAAGACAGTACTTC.

The chain carries TRBV12-5 and TRBJ2-7; TRBD2 might be the D (5 bases). Germline CDR1 reads LGHNT; CDR2 reads FRNRAP. CDR3 length: 18 amino acids. Trimming left V 0 bases short and J 0 bases short, with 18 bases between. This chain's CDR3 is CASGLVLGRPAVSYEQYF. Here the CDR3 DNA reads TGTGCTAGTGGTTTGGTACTGGGAAGGCCAGCGGTCTCCTACGAGCAGTACTTC.

The rearrangement uses TRBV13 and TRBJ1-3, with TRBD1 matching 7 bases. The CDR3 has 17 amino acids. Germline CDR1 reads PRHDT; CDR2 reads FYEKMQ (reference sequence). Unmatched junction bases numbered 10, after V lost 5 bases and J lost 0 bases. This CDR3 is CASSKSGGSVSGNTIYF. The CDR3, as DNA: TGTGCCAGCAGCAAATCAGGGGGTTCAGTCTCTGGAAACACCATATATTTT.

This sequence joins TRBV5-1 and TRBJ2-7, with 12 bases that match TRBD2. V lost 4 bases to trimming and J lost 0 bases; unmatched junction nucleotides: 5. The germline V gene has CDR1 SGHRS and CDR2 YFSETQ. This CDR3 has 16 amino acids. This CDR3 reads CASSVRLAGDSYEQYF. In nucleotides, the CDR3 is TGCGCCAGCAGCGTAAGACTAGCGGGGGACTCCTACGAGCAGTACTTC.

This chain uses TRBV6-5 with TRBJ2-2; D unclear. CDR3 length equals 11 residues. The ends were cut back, 8 bases at V and 7 bases at J, with 8 bases in the middle. Germline V CDR1 and CDR2: MNHEY, SVGAGI. Here the CDR3 reads CASLVHGELFF. CDR3 nucleotides: TGTGCCAGCCTAGTGCACGGGGAGCTGTTTTTT.

This clone has more than one count but fewer than ten. The chain links TRBV5-1 to TRBJ1-5; no firm D call. V was cut by 0 bases and J by 7 bases, with 14 bases left in between. CDR1 is SGHRS, CDR2 YFSETQ, per germline. The CDR3 sequence is 15 residues long. For the CDR3, the DNA is TGCGCCAGCAGCTTGGAAGGAGGACTTGAACAGCCCCAGCATTTT. It specifies CASSLEGGLEQPQHF. The variable domain in full, with the rest retrieved from reference TRBV5-1 and TRBJ1-5, is KAGVTQTPRYLIKTRGQQVTLSCSPISGHRSVSWYQQTPGQGLQFLFEYFSETQRNKGNFPGRFSGRQFSNSRSEMNVSTLELGDSALYLCASSLEGGLEQPQHFGDGTRLSIL.

The chain has TRBV29-1 and TRBJ1-2; 7 nucleotides match TRBD1. The CDR3 consists of 13 residues. Germline CDR1 and CDR2: SQVTM and ANQGSEA. V was clipped by 5 bases and J by 5 bases; unmatched bases: 8. DNA of the CDR3: TGCAGCGTTACGCAGGGGGGAGAATATGGCTACACCTTC. Residues: CSVTQGGEYGYTF.

This rearrangement joins TRBV10-3 to TRBJ2-5; D might be TRBD1 (6 bases). Per the germline V gene, CDR1 is ENHRY and CDR2 is SYGVKD. Trimming removed 1 base at V and 4 bases at J, with 10 bases between. CDR3 length equals 14 residues. This CDR3 reads CAISEYRVAETQYF. The CDR3 DNA follows: TGTGCCATCAGTGAGTACAGGGTGGCAGAGACCCAGTACTTC.

V is TRBV2 and J is TRBJ1-1; tentative D call: TRBD1 (6 bases). Germline V lookup: CDR1 SNHLY, CDR2 FYNNEI. CDR3 length: 15 amino acids. Trimming took 4 bases from V and 3 from J, leaving 15 bases between them. CDR3 protein: CASSAYGQIYTEAFF. In nucleotides, the CDR3 is TGTGCCAGCAGTGCATATGGACAGATATACACTGAAGCTTTCTTT.

This chain connects TRBV28 to TRBJ1-2, with D possibly matching TRBD1 (6 bases). Trimming took off 6 bases at V and 4 bases at J, with 21 bases between the two ends. This CDR3 spans 16 amino acids. The germline CDR1 and CDR2 sequences are MDHEN and SYDVKM. The CDR3 sequence is CASSIDRQMGFYGYTF. DNA of the CDR3: TGTGCCAGCAGCATCGACAGGCAAATGGGATTCTATGGCTACACCTTC.

This sequence joins TRBV7-9 and TRBJ1-1; TRBD1 is a possible D gene (5 bases). Germline V gene lookup returns CDR1 SEHNR and CDR2 FQNEAQ (reference sequence). The ends were cut back, 4 bases at V and 6 bases at J, with 18 bases in the middle. This CDR3 comprises 15 residues. For the CDR3, the DNA is TGTGCCAGCAGCTCTCGGGGACTAGATGTTTCTGAAGCTTTCTTT. It is translated as CASSSRGLDVSEAFF.

This clone was seen a single time. The junction shows a germline mismatch at one end, possibly a read error. The chain couples TRBV7-9 to TRBJ2-1; no definite D call. Looked up from germline, CDR1 is SEHNR and CDR2 is FQNEAQ (reference sequence). The CDR3 is 13 amino acids. The CDR3 DNA is TGTTCCAGCAGCATCGGTTCCTACAATGAGCAGTTCTTC. This encodes CSSSIGSYNEQFF.

The genes are TRBV9 and TRBJ2-2, with D possibly being TRBD1 (5 bases). From germline, CDR1 is SGDLS and CDR2 YYNGEE. Trimming shortened V by 0 bases and J by 6 bases, and 9 bases separated the two germline ends. The CDR3 runs 14 residues. The CDR3 protein is CASSVVWGSGELFF. CDR3 nucleotides: TGTGCCAGCAGCGTAGTATGGGGCTCCGGGGAGCTGTTTTTT.

This clone appeared a single time. The chain links TRBV4-2 to TRBJ2-1, with TRBD2 matching over 9 bases. The CDR3 is made up of 14 amino acids. Germline-derived CDR1 and CDR2 are LGHNA and YNFKEQ. The trim removed 1 base at V and 9 bases at J, leaving 4 bases unmatched. This CDR3 reads CASSQVLAGSEQFF. The CDR3 DNA is TGTGCCAGCAGCCAAGTCCTAGCGGGGAGTGAGCAGTTCTTC.

This clone was seen just once. This chain connects TRBV6-5 to TRBJ1-1, with D tentatively TRBD1 (6 bases). The CDR3 is 14 amino acids. V gave up 5 bases and J gave up 6 bases, with 16 bases separating them. Looked up from germline, CDR1 is MNHEY and CDR2 is SVGAGI. CDR3 DNA sequence: TGTGCCAGCAGTCTGGCACACAGGGAATCTGAAGCTTTCTTT. Translating it yields CASSLAHRESEAFF.

This chain connects TRBV7-8 to TRBJ2-3; 8 nucleotides line up with TRBD2. V lost 1 base to trimming and J lost 5 bases; unmatched junction nucleotides: 8. The CDR3 is made up of 16 amino acids. The germline V gene encodes CDR1 SGHVS and CDR2 FQNEAQ. The CDR3 DNA is TGTGCCAGCAGCTTAGTTTTCGGGGGGGCCGTAGATACGCAGTATTTT. Translation: CASSLVFGGAVDTQYF. Supplemented by reference TRBV7-8 and TRBJ2-3, the full variable domain reads GAGVSQSPRYKVAKRGQDVALRCDPISGHVSLFWYQQALGQGPEFLTYFQNEAQLDKSGLPSDRFFAERPEGSVSTLKIQRTQQEDSAVYLCASSLVFGGAVDTQYFGPGTRLTVL.

The rearrangement links TRBV2 to TRBJ2-1; 14 bases map to TRBD2. The germline V gene has CDR1 SNHLY and CDR2 FYNNEI. The CDR3 contains 17 residues. V was pared by 6 bases and J by 9 bases, with 13 bases of the junction left unmatched. The CDR3 protein is CASRKARLAGGLVEQFF. As DNA, the CDR3 is TGTGCCAGCAGGAAAGCAAGACTAGCGGGGGGGTTAGTTGAGCAGTTCTTC.